This T cell receptor (beta chain) was sequenced in a study of blood T cell repertoires in COVID-19 (dated by TCRdb to about 2020). In the study overall: Samples covering the acute and convalescent phases of COVID-19 were provided by collaborators in the United States, Italy and Spain. The material from the prospective study consisted of cDNA or gDNA derived from T cells, B-cell-depleted T cells, or PBMCs. Subjects who had been exposed to COVID-19, were actively infected with it, or had recovered from it provided the deeply sampled blood TCRbeta repertoires that made up the dataset. The repertoires were released in a freely available public database intended as a resource for research on the immune response to SARS-CoV-2. Samples were obtained from the ongoing ImmuneRACE study (first 160 participants) and from 1,254 subjects provided by 6 global collaborators. The sample metadata nearly always contained a de-identified subject ID, COVID-19 status, age in years and sex. Where HLA class I and class II types were available, the types were taken from metadata supplied by the sample provider, not from assay-based typing. What the work shows at the level of the full study, not this receptor alone: The quantity of clinical and demographic metadata differed by source and by participant and was supplied without curation.

The immunoSEQ Assay, a bias-controlled multiplex PCR, was used to amplify TCRbeta CDR3 regions from genomic DNA. Per the authors' processing: The number of nucleated cells in each sample was estimated from the amplification of reference gene primers within the assay. To quantify the absolute abundance of each unique TCRbeta CDR3 rearrangement, sequence reads were collapsed and filtered. Productive Simpson clonality was computed per sample as the square root of Simpson's diversity index over productive rearrangements. Entries here come from immuneACCESS through TCRdb and include only in-frame sequences with V and J called. Some clones fail to appear in such tables; in the studies checked, an unresolved V gene covers under half of the shortfall, and the cause of the remainder is unknown. D and trimming were read from the DNA, whereas the V and J calls and clone size are those reported in that table. The sample table shows about 320,000 clones, and 85% to 95% are seen once. Clones ranked in the top ten supply about 4% of the sample.

Participants in the prospective study were enrolled through a virtual design, were aged roughly 18 to 100 years, and lived in 24 United States geographic areas. In the prospective study, participants were assigned to cohorts based on the clinical history participants reported in a screening survey and a study questionnaire. Exposed participants were defined as having been in contact with someone with a PCR-confirmed or clinician-diagnosed COVID-19 case within 2 weeks of study entry. In the prospective study, whole blood, serum and a nasopharyngeal or oropharyngeal swab were collected from each participant by mobile phlebotomists. Prospective study participants could optionally give additional blood draws and questionnaires over an approximately two-month period. Before DNA extraction, prospective study blood samples were shipped either frozen or at room temperature. After removal of 11 bases from V and 1 base from J, the junction retains 7 bases not matched to a gene. Reading the germline V gene (reference sequence) gives CDR1 LGHDT and CDR2 YNNKEL. Measured from the cysteine to the phenylalanine, the CDR3 is 13 residues long. Only the CDR3 DNA is retained, 39 bases long and in frame from the first base.

A word on this clone: No cognate antigen has been identified for it. No base quality information exists; no much larger clone differs at one position.

This receptor was identified in a woman aged 25 to 39 who had been exposed to COVID-19. The V and J segments used are TRBV3-1 (or the pseudogene TRBV3-2) and TRBJ1-1; 7 junctional bases match TRBD1. Source material: PBMCs or T cells enriched from blood (not recorded which). The CDR3 region: CAARGQPNTEAFF. The DNA sequence is given as TGTGCCGCAAGGGGGCAGCCGAACACTGAAGCTTTCTTT.